What follows are 14 T cell receptor beta chains derived from one specimen sequenced in a study of early T cells in non-severe SARS-CoV-2 infection. Each CDR3 protein is one row after TCRdb ran MiXCR on the 5' RACE reads. The table has tens of thousands of distinct CDR3 sequences, about 12% seen once. The source was whole blood, collected at baseline. The receptors shown here come from an adult who was a healthcare worker with PCR-confirmed SARS-CoV-2 infection or an uninfected control (not recorded which). The donor label of this sample is uncertain.

The chain has TRBV11-1 and TRBJ1-1, with D hard to call. The V end was cut by 5 bases, the J end by 5 bases, with 15 bases between. Germline loops: CDR1 SGHAT, CDR2 FQDESV (reference sequence). This CDR3 contains 14 residues. Here the CDR3 DNA reads TGTGCCAGCAGCACGCAGTGGTTGGGGACTGAAGCTTTCTTT. Translating gives CASSTQWLGTEAFF.

The chain joins TRBV5-6 to TRBJ1-1, with TRBD1 identical over 9 bases. The V gene end was trimmed by 6 bases and the J gene end by 5 bases; junction bases not matched to a gene: 8. Per the germline V gene, CDR1 is SGHDT and CDR2 is YYEEEE. The CDR3 has 14 residues. The CDR3 loop is CASTGQGRLTEAFF. The CDR3 nucleotides are TGTGCCAGCACTGGACAGGGGCGATTAACTGAAGCTTTCTTT.

Many counts were recorded for this clonotype. This chain links TRBV12-3 or TRBV12-4 with TRBJ2-1, with D hard to call. The ends were cut back, 5 bases at V and 3 bases at J, with 2 bases in the middle. The CDR3 totals 11 residues. CDR3 residues: CASSLYNEQFF. The CDR3, as DNA: TGTGCCAGCAGTCTCTACAATGAGCAGTTCTTC.

The chain recombines TRBV28 with TRBJ2-1, with D tentatively TRBD1 or TRBD2 (5 bases each). V was cut by 2 bases and J by 3 bases, with 11 bases left in between. Germline assignment: CDR1 MDHEN and CDR2 SYDVKM. The CDR3 sequence is 15 residues long. The CDR3 nucleotides are TGTGCCAGCAGTTTAGGGGGAGCCCTCTACAATGAGCAGTTCTTC. Translated: CASSLGGALYNEQFF.

The chain links TRBV29-1 to TRBJ1-1; TRBD1 might be the D (6 bases). Germline lookup yields CDR1 SQVTM and CDR2 ANQGSEA. The CDR3 is 11 amino acids. Trimming removed 4 bases from V and 5 bases from J, with 8 bases in between. The CDR3 DNA reads as TGCAGCGTTGTGCAGGGGACTGAAGCTTTCTTT. The encoded protein is CSVVQGTEAFF.

This clonotype was detected many times. The V and J genes are TRBV7-7 and TRBJ2-7, with D perhaps matching TRBD1 (6 bases). Trimming took 0 bases from V and 2 from J, leaving 11 bases between them. CDR1 SSHAT and CDR2 FNYEAQ come from the germline V gene (reference sequence). This CDR3 comprises 15 residues. This CDR3 is CASSLAGQRTYEQYV. The CDR3 DNA is TGTGCCAGCAGCTTAGCCGGACAGAGAACCTACGAGCAGTACGTC.

The chain has TRBV18 and TRBJ2-2, with D possibly matching TRBD1 (6 bases). This CDR3 is built from 15 residues. V lost 3 bases to trimming and J lost 4 bases, with 12 bases between them. Germline V gives CDR1 KGHSH, CDR2 LQKENI. CDR3 protein: CASSPSRGPTGELFF. Written as DNA, the CDR3 is TGTGCCAGCTCACCGTCCAGGGGCCCCACCGGGGAGCTGTTTTTT.

This clonotype showed up just a few times. The rearrangement uses TRBV21-1 and TRBJ1-1. TRBV21-1 is a recognized pseudogene. The CDR3 spans 17 residues. In nucleotides, the CDR3 is TGTGCCAGAACCGAATCCCCCGGCGGAGGGAGGATTACTGAAGCTTTCTTT. Encoded protein: CARTESPGGGRITEAFF.

In its sample, this clonotype was seen a few times. This chain joins TRBV30 and TRBJ2-7; a possible D gene is TRBD1 (6 bases). With 0 bases removed from V and 9 bases from J, the gap between germline ends came to 15 bases. Germline V lookup: CDR1 GTSNPN, CDR2 SVGIG (reference sequence). This CDR3 comprises 13 residues. CDR3 region: CAWSVRGQFGQYV. CDR3 nucleotides: TGTGCCTGGAGTGTACGGGGACAATTCGGGCAGTACGTC.

The genes are TRBV7-6 and TRBJ1-1; 10 bases agree with TRBD1. The V and J ends lost 1 base and 5 bases, in that order; junction bases with no gene match: 1. The germline CDR1 and CDR2 sequences are SGHVS and FNYEAQ. CDR3 length: 14 amino acids. Here the CDR3 DNA reads TGTGCCAGCAGCTTAGGACAGGGGGCAACTGAAGCTTTCTTT. Amino acids: CASSLGQGATEAFF.

For this clonotype: One junction end disagrees with the germline gene, perhaps due to a read error. This chain joins TRBV9 and TRBJ2-1, with 7 bases lining up with TRBD2. The CDR3 has 15 residues. Germline CDR1 and CDR2: SGDLS and YYNGEE. This chain's CDR3 is CASSAREGEAGSLLF. CDR3 nucleotide sequence: TGTGCCAGCAGTGCCAGAGAAGGGGAAGCGGGGAGTTTGCTCTTC.

This clonotype occurred a few times. The conserved phenylalanine or tryptophan is not found at the CDR3 terminus, so this likely reflects a read error. Because the CDR3's place on the DNA is in doubt, the DNA is left out and the CDR3 is given as listed by TCRdb. The CDR3 region is CASQTPSGRCIFD. The gene calls are TRBV12-3 or TRBV12-4 and TRBJ2-7. The CDR3 length equals 13 residues, ends included.

This clonotype was detected ten times or more. This rearrangement joins TRBV10-2 to TRBJ1-5; D is undetermined. CDR3 length equals 15 residues. V gave up 6 bases and J gave up 7 bases, with 19 bases separating them. Germline CDR1 WSHSY, CDR2 SAAADI. DNA of the CDR3: TGCGCCAGCAGCCCGTCCCGAGGAGTGAAACAGCCCCAGCATTTT. It is translated as CASSPSRGVKQPQHF.

As regards this clonotype: A much larger clone differs by one base, so this may be a read error. This chain joins TRBV7-3 and TRBJ2-2; no clear D gene. The germline gives CDR1 SGHTA, CDR2 FQGTGA. The CDR3 extends over 13 amino acids. V was cut by 0 bases and J by 7 bases, with 6 bases left in between. The CDR3 sequence is CASSLTGSGELFF. The DNA for the CDR3 is TGTGCCAGCAGCTTAACGGGCAGCGGGGAGCTGTTTTTT.